The entry below describes one T cell receptor (beta chain). What this receptor recognizes is not known. No quality values exist for individual bases; no much larger clone is one base distant. In the germline V gene, CDR1 corresponds to LGHNA and CDR2 to YNFKEQ. Trimming takes 0 bases from V and 8 bases from J, and the germline ends sit 22 bases apart. From cysteine to phenylalanine, the CDR3 is 17 amino acids long. Only CDR3 DNA remains: 51 bases, in frame from the first base. This specimen comes from a study of beta chain features in type 1 diabetes listed by TCRdb under 2018. About the full investigation: Mean age, gender distribution, total cell number and subset yield were not different between patients and healthy donors. A total of about 100,000,000 sorted cells were examined across all samples, and RNA yield correlated strongly with the number of cells per subset. The study compared the TCRB repertoires of sorted circulating CD4+ T cell subsets in recently diagnosed type 1 diabetes patients with those in matched healthy donors. Regulatory and stem cell-like memory subsets were isolated from only 8 patients and roughly 8 healthy donors, whereas naive and central memory subsets came from all 28 donors.

The entire amount of isolated RNA was reverse transcribed using the High Capacity cDNA Reverse Transcription Kit, so the sequenced TCRB transcripts were expressed ones. Deep immunoSEQ sequencing was applied to naive, central memory and regulatory T cell samples, giving an average of about 3.7 million total reads per sample. Sorted cells were lysed in RLT buffer and RNA was extracted with DNase-treated RNeasy Micro or Mini kits, depending on cell number. To prevent cross-contamination, every cell subset was processed on its own, while patient and healthy donor samples were processed together. TCRB sequences were amplified from cDNA with the immunoSEQ multiplex PCR, producing 87-bp fragments spanning the CDR3 region. Amplicons were sequenced on the Illumina HiSeq platform. As for the original processing: PCR bias was corrected computationally using synthetic template baselines, and reads within Hamming distance 2 were collapsed, with unmergeable singletons discarded. By aligning reads against IMGT, V, D and J genes, CDR3 length, and insertions or deletions at six rearrangement sites were assigned. Within each subset, clonotype counts were normalized to the number of sorted cells before true diversity and Gini coefficients were calculated with the tcR R package. The overlap coefficient, calculated on TCRB nucleotide sequences, was used to quantify repertoire sharing. As stored in TCRdb, this immuneACCESS dataset retains in-frame rearrangements with V and J assigned. A fraction of the clones does not appear; measured against another copy, unresolved V genes explain less than half of the discrepancy, and the remainder lacks a known reason. D and trimming were read from the DNA, whereas the V and J calls and clone size are those reported in that table. Counted in this sample were roughly 290,000 clones; about 8% of them appeared once. Under 1.3% of the sample is in the top ten clones.

Each donor gave one peripheral blood draw, approximately 110 mL on average, collected into heparinised tubes. A BD FACSAria II was used to sort naive, central memory, regulatory and stem cell-like memory CD4+ T cells with a panel that included CD45RO, CCR7, CD25, CD127, CD95 and CD27. Purity was above 95% for every sorted population. PBMCs were separated immediately by Lymphoprep density gradient centrifugation and were stained directly, without being cultured. So that batch effects would be minimized, each experiment stained and sorted samples in pairs, pairing one healthy donor with one patient. The research as a whole found: Patients with type 1 diabetes made fewer insertions and deleted more nucleotides at VDJ recombination sites, implying thymic rearrangement abnormalities. Only small numbers of individuals were included in the HLA sub-analyses, which left unresolved whether HLA type had any influence on TCRB rearrangement. A moderate but significant shortening of TCRB CDR3 length was observed in type 1 diabetes patients in all four CD4+ subsets. Sequencing cDNA rather than genomic DNA could over-represent highly expressing activated cells, although activation and CD3 levels did not differ between groups. Naive, central memory and regulatory TCRB repertoires appeared to be more similar among patients than among healthy donors. Shorter templates might have been favored by PCR, but patient and control samples were amplified and corrected together, so both groups would have been affected equally by any skew.

The receptor was derived from a woman younger than 30 in good health. The chain couples TRBV4-2 to TRBJ1-2; there is no confident call for the D gene. The sample comprised central memory CD4+ T cells from blood. Here is the DNA: TGTGCCAGCAGCCAAGATTTTAAGGGAGTAGGGTTTGGCGGCTACACCTTC. This sequence encodes CASSQDFKGVGFGGYTF.